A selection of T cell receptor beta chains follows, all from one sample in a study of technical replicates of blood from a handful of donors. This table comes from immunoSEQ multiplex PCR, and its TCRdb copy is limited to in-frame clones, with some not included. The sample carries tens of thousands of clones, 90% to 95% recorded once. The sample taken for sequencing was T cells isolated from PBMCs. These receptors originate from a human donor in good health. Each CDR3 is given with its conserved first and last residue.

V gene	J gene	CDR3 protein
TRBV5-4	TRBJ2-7	CASSFPGLAILDEQYF
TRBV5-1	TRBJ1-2	CASSLEGGQAYGYTF
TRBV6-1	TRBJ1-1	CASSESWGGTEAFF
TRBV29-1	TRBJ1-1	CSVTNTEAFF
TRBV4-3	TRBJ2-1	CASSLPGLAGNEQFF
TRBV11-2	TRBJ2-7	CASSLRTELHEQYF
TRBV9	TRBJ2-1	CASSVDPNNEQFF
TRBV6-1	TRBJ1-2	CASSDPGMLSGYTF
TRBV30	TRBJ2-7	CAWTGTGEYEQYF
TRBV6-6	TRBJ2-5	CASSRSGQETQYF
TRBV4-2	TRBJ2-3	CASSHGTSTDTQYF
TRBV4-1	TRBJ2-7	CASSLAANSYEQYF
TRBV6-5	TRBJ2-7	CASTLTGTGSYEQYF
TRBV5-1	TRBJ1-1	CASSLDGLGTEAFF
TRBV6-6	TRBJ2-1	CASSRTGTVSYNEQFF
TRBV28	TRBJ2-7	CASTDNVFTYEQYF
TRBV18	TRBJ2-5	CASSPVRETQYF
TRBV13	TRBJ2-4	CASSFERGGNIQYF
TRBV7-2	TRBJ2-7	CASSLATGYEQYF
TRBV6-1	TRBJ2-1	CASSDHRGEQFF
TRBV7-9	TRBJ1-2	CASSFNDRSGYTF
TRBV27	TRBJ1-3	CASNLGGVSGNTIYF
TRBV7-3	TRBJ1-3	CASSLTPGGTIYF
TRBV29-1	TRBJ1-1	CSVNSGGPEAFF
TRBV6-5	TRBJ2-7	CASSNQAHFSYEQYF
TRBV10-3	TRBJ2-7	CATTPGQGDEQYF
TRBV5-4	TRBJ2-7	CASSSAYEQYF
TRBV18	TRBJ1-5	CASSQQGINQPQHF
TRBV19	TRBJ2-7	CASSHLGLLYEQYF
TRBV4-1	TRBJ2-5	CASSQREQGAETQYF
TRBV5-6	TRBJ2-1	CASNVPGLAGGIYNEQFF
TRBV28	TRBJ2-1	CASGGGNNEQFF
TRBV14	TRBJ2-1	CASSQLAGYHEQFF
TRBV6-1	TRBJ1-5	CASSDNRGQPQHF
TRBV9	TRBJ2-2	CASSVAGGTGELFF
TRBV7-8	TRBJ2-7	CASSSSTGHEQYF
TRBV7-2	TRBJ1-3	CASSADTGNTIYF
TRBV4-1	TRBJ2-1	CASSPTSGREYNEQFF
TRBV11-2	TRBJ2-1	CASSFAGSYNEQFF
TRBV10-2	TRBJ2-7	CASSESRQTGERYEQYF
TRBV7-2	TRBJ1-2	CASSIDRNYGYTF
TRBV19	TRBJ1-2	CASITGQGSYGYTF
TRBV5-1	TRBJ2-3	CASTVGGTATDTQYF
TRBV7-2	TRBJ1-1	CASSYHHQGSTEAFF
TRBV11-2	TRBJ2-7	CASSSYRDSYEQYF
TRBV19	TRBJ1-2	CASSIGPGGSSNYGYTF
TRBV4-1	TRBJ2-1	CASSQKAAGDYNEQFF
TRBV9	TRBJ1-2	CASSVGENYGYTF
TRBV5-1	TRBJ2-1	CASSYSLPSYNEQFF
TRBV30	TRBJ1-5	CAWSVGGGLGGQPQHF
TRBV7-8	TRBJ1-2	CASSLEGGINYGYTF
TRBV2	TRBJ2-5	CASSEDVGGETQYF
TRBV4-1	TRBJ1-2	CASSQEEGQRLYGYTF
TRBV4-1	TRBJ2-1	CASNGGNEQFF
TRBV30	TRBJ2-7	CAWTTGGSYEQYF
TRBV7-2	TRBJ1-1	CASSLDLGGWGTEAFF
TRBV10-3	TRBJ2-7	CAIRGTSGSVYEQYF
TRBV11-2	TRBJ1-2	CASSLVGQIYGYTF
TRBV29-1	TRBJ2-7	CSVREDSYEQYF